These T cell receptor beta chains were read from a single sample in a study of cytomegalovirus exposure and HLA in healthy donors. The assay was immunoSEQ multiplex PCR, and TCRdb's table has in-frame clones only and misses some. The top ten hold roughly 31% of the sample, which has fewer than 150,000 clones, roughly 80% seen once. Sample: PBMCs. Receptor source: a man between 60 and 75 years old in good health and CMV-seropositive. The CDR3 runs from the conserved cysteine through the conserved F or W. Fields, in order: V gene, CDR3 protein.

V gene: TRBV27; CDR3 protein: CASRKQINSPLHF
V gene: TRBV27; CDR3 protein: CASSSPGQGANQPQHF
V gene: TRBV7-9; CDR3 protein: CASSSGTGADFLLEQYF
V gene: TRBV6-6; CDR3 protein: CASSPGTGTYGYTF
V gene: TRBV6-5; CDR3 protein: CASSYSGADNSPLHF
V gene: TRBV11-2; CDR3 protein: CASSSDRLYEQYF
V gene: TRBV28; CDR3 protein: CASTIIFRGNQPQHF
V gene: TRBV5-1; CDR3 protein: CASSFSGRGETQYF
V gene: TRBV30; CDR3 protein: CAWSPGTDTQYF
V gene: TRBV5-6; CDR3 protein: CASSPVWTGVGEQYF
V gene: TRBV4-1; CDR3 protein: CASSHKTRTRDSPLHF
V gene: TRBV2; CDR3 protein: CASSGQGHSNTEAFF
V gene: TRBV5-1; CDR3 protein: CASSPSSGVESPLHF
V gene: TRBV7-8; CDR3 protein: CASSFLTGNSYEQYF
V gene: TRBV6-5; CDR3 protein: CASSYSAGAGGTEAFF
V gene: TRBV9; CDR3 protein: CASSEGTGRHQPQHF
V gene: TRBV6-5; CDR3 protein: CASHSSTNYGYTF
V gene: TRBV6-5; CDR3 protein: CASSSGGGGQYF
V gene: TRBV30; CDR3 protein: CAWSVLEFYTF
V gene: TRBV5-1; CDR3 protein: CASSPRPQGFRQITAAHSPLHF
V gene: TRBV5-4; CDR3 protein: CASSLGTGGEKLFF
V gene: TRBV5-1; CDR3 protein: CASSLVGGFIQETQYF
V gene: TRBV6-5; CDR3 protein: CASSYRTSTETQYF
V gene: TRBV5-1; CDR3 protein: CASSYTTGIGNEQFF
V gene: TRBV5-1; CDR3 protein: CASSLQTGGNTGELFF
V gene: TRBV2; CDR3 protein: CASSDRTGRANTEAFF
V gene: TRBV5-1; CDR3 protein: CASSLAAGAIYEQYF
V gene: TRBV10-1; CDR3 protein: CASSEAVAGVYEQYF
V gene: TRBV4-1; CDR3 protein: CASSQEWQYNEQFF
V gene: TRBV7-6; CDR3 protein: CASSGAGGSEQYF
V gene: TRBV28; CDR3 protein: CASSLGGSGETQYF
V gene: TRBV7-8; CDR3 protein: CASSLPASLREGIYNEQFF
V gene: TRBV5-1; CDR3 protein: CASSAGQGSGSPLHF
V gene: TRBV19; CDR3 protein: CASSLSITETSRAGYTF
V gene: TRBV18; CDR3 protein: CASSPSDQGGPQHF
V gene: TRBV7-6; CDR3 protein: CASSFGILSGNTIYF
V gene: TRBV2; CDR3 protein: CASKRQGSNEQYF
V gene: TRBV29-1; CDR3 protein: CSARARVGGGNTEAFF
V gene: TRBV18; CDR3 protein: CASSWTGGTEAFF
V gene: TRBV29-1; CDR3 protein: CSVDGLAGQETQYF
V gene: TRBV18; CDR3 protein: CASSPGGDRAYGYTF
V gene: TRBV29-1; CDR3 protein: CSASSRAEAFF